The source of this T cell receptor beta chain is a study of CD8+CD57+ T cells in acquired aplastic anemia. By flow cytometry, patients selected for sequencing had shown an expansion of CD8+CD57+ cells. Deletions cut 5 bases from V and 7 bases from J, with 11 bases between. CDR3 size: 12 residues. Genomic DNA constituted the template upon which TCR beta VDJ and CDR3 profiling was performed. One entry per CDR3 protein, called by TCRdb with MiXCR from the reads. The sample shows around 250,000 distinct CDR3 sequences, roughly 82% of them seen only once. The TCR comes from a human donor with aplastic anemia. The gene calls are TRBV12-3 or TRBV12-4 and TRBJ1-2; unclear D gene. Sample: sorted CD4+, CD8+, or CD8+CD57+ T cells (not recorded which) from PBMCs. This CDR3 reads CASSRRPGGYTF. The CDR3 coding sequence is TGTGCCAGCAGTCGGCGCCCAGGTGGCTACACCTTC.